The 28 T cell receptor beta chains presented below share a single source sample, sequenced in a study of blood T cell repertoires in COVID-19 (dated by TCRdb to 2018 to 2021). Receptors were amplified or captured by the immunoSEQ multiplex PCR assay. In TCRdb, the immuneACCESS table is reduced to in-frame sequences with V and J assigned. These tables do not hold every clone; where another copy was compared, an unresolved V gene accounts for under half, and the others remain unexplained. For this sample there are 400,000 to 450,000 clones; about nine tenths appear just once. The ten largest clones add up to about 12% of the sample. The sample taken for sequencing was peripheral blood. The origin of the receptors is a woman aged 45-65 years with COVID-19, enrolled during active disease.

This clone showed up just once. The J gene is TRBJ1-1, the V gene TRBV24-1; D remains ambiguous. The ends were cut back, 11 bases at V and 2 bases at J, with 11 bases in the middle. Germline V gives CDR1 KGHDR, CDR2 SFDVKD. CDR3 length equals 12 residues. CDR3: CASEGANTEAFF. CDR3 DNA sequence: TGTGCCAGCGAAGGAGCTAACACTGAAGCTTTCTTT.

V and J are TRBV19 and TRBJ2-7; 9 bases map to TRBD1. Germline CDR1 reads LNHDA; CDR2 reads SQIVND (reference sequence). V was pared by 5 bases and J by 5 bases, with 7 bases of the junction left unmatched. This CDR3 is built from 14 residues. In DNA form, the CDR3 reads TGTGCCAGTAGTGTCACAGGGGGCGCGGACGAGCAGTACTTC. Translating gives CASSVTGGADEQYF.

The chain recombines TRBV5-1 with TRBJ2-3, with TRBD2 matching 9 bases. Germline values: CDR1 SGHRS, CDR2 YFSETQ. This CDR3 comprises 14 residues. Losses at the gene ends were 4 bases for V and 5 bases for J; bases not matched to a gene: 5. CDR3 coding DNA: TGCGCCAGCAGCCTGCGGGGGGGAAGAGATACGCAGTATTTT. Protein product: CASSLRGGRDTQYF.

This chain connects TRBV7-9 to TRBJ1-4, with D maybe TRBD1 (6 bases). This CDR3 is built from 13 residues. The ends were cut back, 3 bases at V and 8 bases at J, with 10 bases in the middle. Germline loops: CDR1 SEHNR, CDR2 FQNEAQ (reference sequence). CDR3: CASSLDSQEKLFF. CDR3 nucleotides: TGTGCCAGCAGCTTGGACAGTCAAGAAAAACTGTTTTTT.

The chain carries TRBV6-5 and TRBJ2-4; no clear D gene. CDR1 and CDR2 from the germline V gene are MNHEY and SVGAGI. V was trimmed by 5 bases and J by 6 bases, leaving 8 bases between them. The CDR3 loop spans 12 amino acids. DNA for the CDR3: TGTGCCAGCAGTATTGCAGGAAACATTCAGTACTTC. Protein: CASSIAGNIQYF.

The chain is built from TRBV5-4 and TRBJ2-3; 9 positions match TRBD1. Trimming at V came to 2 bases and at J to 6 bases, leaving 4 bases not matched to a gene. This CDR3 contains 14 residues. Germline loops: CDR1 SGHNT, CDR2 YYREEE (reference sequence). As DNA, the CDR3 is TGTGCCAGCAGCTTAGACAGGGGGGCGGATACGCAGTATTTT. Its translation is CASSLDRGADTQYF.

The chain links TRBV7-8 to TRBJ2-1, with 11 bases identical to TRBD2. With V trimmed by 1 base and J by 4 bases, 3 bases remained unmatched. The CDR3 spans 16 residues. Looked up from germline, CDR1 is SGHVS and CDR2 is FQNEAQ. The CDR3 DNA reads TGTGCCAGCAGCTTAGTGACTAGCGGGGTTTACAATGAGCAGTTCTTC. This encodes CASSLVTSGVYNEQFF.

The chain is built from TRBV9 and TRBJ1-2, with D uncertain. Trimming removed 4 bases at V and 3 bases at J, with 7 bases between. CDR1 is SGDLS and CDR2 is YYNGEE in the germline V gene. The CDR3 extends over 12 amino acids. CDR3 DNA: TGTGCCAGCAGCCCCGGGGACTATGGCTACACCTTC. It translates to CASSPGDYGYTF.

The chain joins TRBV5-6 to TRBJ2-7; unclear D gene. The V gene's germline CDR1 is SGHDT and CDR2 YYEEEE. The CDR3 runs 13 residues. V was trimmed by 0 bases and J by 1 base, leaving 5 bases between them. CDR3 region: CASSLVTSYEQYF. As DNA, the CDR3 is TGTGCCAGCAGCTTGGTTACTTCCTACGAGCAGTACTTC.

The CDR3 spells CASRGDRGPYNEQFF. The DNA of the CDR3 is TGTGCCAGCAGGGGAGACAGGGGACCCTACAATGAGCAGTTCTTC. The rearrangement joins TRBV2 to TRBJ2-1, with 8 bases identical to TRBD1. Germline V gives CDR1 SNHLY, CDR2 FYNNEI. CDR3 length equals 15 residues. With 6 bases clipped from V and 2 bases from J, the junction kept 6 bases outside the gene matches.

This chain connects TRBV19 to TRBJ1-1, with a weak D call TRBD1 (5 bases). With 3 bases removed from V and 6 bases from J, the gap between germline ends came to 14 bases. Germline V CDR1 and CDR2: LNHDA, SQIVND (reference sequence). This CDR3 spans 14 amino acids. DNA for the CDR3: TGTGCCAGTAGTATGGGCAGGGTTAGGGCTGAAGCTTTCTTT. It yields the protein CASSMGRVRAEAFF.

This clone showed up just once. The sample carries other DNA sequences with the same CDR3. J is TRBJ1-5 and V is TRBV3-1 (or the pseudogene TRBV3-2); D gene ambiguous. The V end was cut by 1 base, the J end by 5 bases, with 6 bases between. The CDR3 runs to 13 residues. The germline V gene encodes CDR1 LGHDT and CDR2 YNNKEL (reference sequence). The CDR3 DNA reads TGTGCCAGCAGCCAAGGAGGAGATCAGCCCCAGCATTTT. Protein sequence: CASSQGGDQPQHF.

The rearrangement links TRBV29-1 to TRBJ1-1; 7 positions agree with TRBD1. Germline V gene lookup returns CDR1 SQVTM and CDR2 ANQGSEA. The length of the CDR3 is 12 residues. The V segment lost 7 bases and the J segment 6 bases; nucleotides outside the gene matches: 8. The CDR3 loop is CSAHPGGSEAFF. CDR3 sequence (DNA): TGCAGCGCTCACCCAGGGGGATCTGAAGCTTTCTTT.

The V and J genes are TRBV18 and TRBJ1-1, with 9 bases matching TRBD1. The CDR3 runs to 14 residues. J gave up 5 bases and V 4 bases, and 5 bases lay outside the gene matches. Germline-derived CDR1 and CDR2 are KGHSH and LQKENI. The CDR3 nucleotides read TGTGCCAGCTCACGGGCGACAGGGGGGACTGAAGCTTTCTTT. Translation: CASSRATGGTEAFF.

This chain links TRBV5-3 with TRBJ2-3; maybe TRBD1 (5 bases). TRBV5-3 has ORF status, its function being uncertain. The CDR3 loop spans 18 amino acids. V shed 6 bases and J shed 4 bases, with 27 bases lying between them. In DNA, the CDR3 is TGTGCCAGAACCGGTCTGGGGTTAGAACTTAGGGGCGCAGATACGCAGTATTTT. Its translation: CARTGLGLELRGADTQYF.

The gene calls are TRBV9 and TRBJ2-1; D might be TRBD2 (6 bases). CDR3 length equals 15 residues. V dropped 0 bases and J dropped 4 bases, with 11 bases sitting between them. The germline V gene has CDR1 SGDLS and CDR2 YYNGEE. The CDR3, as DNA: TGTGCCAGCAGCGTAGGTGGGGGGATTTACAATGAGCAGTTCTTC. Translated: CASSVGGGIYNEQFF. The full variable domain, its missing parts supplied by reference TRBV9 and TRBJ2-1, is DSGVTQTPKHLITATGQRVTLRCSPRSGDLSVYWYQQSLDQGLQFLIQYYNGEERAKGNILERFSAQQFPDLHSELNLSSLELGDSALYFCASSVGGGIYNEQFFGPGTRLTVL.

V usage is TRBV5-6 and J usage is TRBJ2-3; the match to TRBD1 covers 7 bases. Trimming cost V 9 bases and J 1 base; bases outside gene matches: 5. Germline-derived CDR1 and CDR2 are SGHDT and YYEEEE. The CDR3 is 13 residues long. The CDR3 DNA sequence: TGTGCCACCCGACAGGGAGGCACAGATACGCAGTATTTT. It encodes CATRQGGTDTQYF.

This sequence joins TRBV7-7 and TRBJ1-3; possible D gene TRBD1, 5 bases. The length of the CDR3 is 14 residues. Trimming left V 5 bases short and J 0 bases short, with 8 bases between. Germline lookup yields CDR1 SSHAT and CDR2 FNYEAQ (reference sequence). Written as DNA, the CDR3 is TGTGCCAGCAGCCCAGACAGCTCTGGAAACACCATATATTTT. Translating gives CASSPDSSGNTIYF. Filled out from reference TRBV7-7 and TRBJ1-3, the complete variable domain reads GAGVSQSPRYKVTKRGQDVTLRCDPISSHATLYWYQQALGQGPEFLTYFNYEAQPDKSGLPSDRFSAERPEGSISTLTIQRTEQRDSAMYRCASSPDSSGNTIYFGEGSWLTVV.

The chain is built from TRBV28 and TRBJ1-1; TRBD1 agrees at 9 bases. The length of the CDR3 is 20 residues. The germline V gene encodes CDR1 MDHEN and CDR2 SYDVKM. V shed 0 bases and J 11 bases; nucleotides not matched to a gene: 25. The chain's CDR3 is CASSLWFGVGTGNDKGMAFF. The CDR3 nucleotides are TGTGCCAGCAGTTTATGGTTTGGGGTCGGGACAGGGAATGATAAAGGGATGGCTTTCTTT.

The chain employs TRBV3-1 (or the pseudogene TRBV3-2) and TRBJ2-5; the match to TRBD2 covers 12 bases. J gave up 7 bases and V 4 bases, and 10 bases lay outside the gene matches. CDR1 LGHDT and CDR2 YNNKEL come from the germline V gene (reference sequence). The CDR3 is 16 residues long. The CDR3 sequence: CASSRRTSGALVTQYF. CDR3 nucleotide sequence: TGTGCCAGCAGCCGGAGGACTAGCGGGGCCTTAGTGACCCAGTACTTC.

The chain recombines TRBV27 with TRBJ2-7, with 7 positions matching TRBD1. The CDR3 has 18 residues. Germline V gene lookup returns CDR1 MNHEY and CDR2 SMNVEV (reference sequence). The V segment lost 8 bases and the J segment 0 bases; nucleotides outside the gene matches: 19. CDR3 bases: TGTGCCAGCGTCCACCATCAGGGGGACGTTAATCCCTCCTACGAGCAGTACTTC. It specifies CASVHHQGDVNPSYEQYF.

In DNA, the CDR3 is TGTGCCAGCAGTTTTAGCGGTCTGGTAGCAGATACGCAGTATTTT. This translates into CASSFSGLVADTQYF. This rearrangement joins TRBV27 to TRBJ2-3; D might be TRBD2 (6 bases). The CDR3 is made up of 15 amino acids. V shed 3 bases and J shed 4 bases, with 14 bases lying between them. Germline assignment: CDR1 MNHEY and CDR2 SMNVEV (reference sequence).

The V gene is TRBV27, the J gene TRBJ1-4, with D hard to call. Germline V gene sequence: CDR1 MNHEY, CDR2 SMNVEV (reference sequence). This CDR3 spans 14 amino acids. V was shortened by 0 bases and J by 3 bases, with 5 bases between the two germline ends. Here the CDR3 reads CASSLSRANEKLFF. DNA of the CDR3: TGTGCCAGCAGTTTATCGAGAGCTAATGAAAAACTGTTTTTT.

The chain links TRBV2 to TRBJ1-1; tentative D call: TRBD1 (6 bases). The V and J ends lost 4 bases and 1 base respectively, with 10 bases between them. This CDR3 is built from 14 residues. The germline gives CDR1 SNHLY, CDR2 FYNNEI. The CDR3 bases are TGTGCCAGCAGTGGTGGCAGGGGGAACACTGAAGCTTTCTTT. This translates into CASSGGRGNTEAFF.

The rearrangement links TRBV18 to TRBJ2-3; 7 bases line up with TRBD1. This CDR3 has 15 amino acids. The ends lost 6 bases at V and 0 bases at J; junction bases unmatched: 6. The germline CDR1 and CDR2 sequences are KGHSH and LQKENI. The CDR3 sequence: CASSLRDSSTDTQYF. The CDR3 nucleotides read TGTGCCAGCTCCCTCCGGGACAGCAGCACAGATACGCAGTATTTT.

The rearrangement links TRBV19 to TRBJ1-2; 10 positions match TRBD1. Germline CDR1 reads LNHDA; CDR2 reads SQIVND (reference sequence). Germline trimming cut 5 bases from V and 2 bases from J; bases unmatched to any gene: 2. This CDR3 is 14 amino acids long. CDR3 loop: CASSLTGGNYGYTF. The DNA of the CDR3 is TGTGCCAGTAGTTTGACAGGGGGCAACTATGGCTACACCTTC.

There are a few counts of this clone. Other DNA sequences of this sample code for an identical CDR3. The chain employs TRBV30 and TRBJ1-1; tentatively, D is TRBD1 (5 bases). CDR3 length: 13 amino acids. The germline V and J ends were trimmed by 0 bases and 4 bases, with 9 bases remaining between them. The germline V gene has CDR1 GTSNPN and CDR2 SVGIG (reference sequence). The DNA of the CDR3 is TGTGCCTGGAGTGTTGGCGGGGGCACTGAAGCTTTCTTT. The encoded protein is CAWSVGGGTEAFF.

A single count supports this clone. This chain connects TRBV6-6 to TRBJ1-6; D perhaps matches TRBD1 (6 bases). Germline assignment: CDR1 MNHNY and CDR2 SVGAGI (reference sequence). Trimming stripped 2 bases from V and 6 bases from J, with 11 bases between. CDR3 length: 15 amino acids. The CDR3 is CASSYGGQINSPLHF. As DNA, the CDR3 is TGTGCCAGCAGTTACGGAGGACAGATTAATTCACCCCTCCACTTT.